This entry lists 15 T cell receptor beta chains sequenced from one sample in a study of patients and donors after allogeneic stem cell transplantation. Each CDR3 protein gets one entry after TCRdb re-called the RT-PCR reads with MiXCR. The sample consists of some 880,000 distinct CDR3 sequences, roughly 18% of them appearing once. The specimen sequenced was blood, either unsorted or a sorted T cell fraction (not recorded which). The receptors were gathered from a human donor who was either an allogeneic HSCT recipient or a stem cell or donor lymphocyte infusion donor (not recorded which). It is not recorded whose cells these are; they may come from a transplant donor.

The V gene is TRBV7-9, the J gene TRBJ2-7; no clear D. The CDR3 covers 14 residues. CDR1 is SEHNR, CDR2 FQNEAQ, per germline (reference sequence). Trimming removed 5 bases from V and 2 bases from J, with 13 bases in between. The CDR3, as DNA: TGTGCCAGCAGCCCGAACGAGTTCACCTACGAGCAGTACTTC. It translates to CASSPNEFTYEQYF.

The chain links TRBV12-3 or TRBV12-4 to TRBJ1-6; D not certain. V lost 6 bases and J lost 6, with 15 bases in between. This CDR3 is built from 15 residues. The CDR3 is CASSARSWGNSPLHF. CDR3 DNA: TGTGCCAGCAGCGCCAGGAGTTGGGGTAATTCACCCCTCCACTTT.

Comment on this clonotype: Germline is not matched at one junction end, which may reflect a read error. The chain recombines TRBV12-3 or TRBV12-4 with TRBJ1-5; D perhaps matches TRBD1 (6 bases). There are 14 residues in the CDR3. CDR3: CASRLDRNGQPQHF. The CDR3, as DNA: TGTGCCAGCAGGTTAGACAGGAATGGGCAGCCCCAGCATTTT.

This clonotype was recorded a few times. The J gene is TRBJ2-7, the V gene TRBV5-6, with 7 bases identical to TRBD2. Germline values: CDR1 SGHDT, CDR2 YYEEEE. The V segment lost 4 bases and the J segment 0 bases; nucleotides outside the gene matches: 10. The CDR3 sequence is 16 residues long. CDR3 in amino acids: CASSLNRDYRSYEQYF. The CDR3 bases are TGTGCCAGCAGCCTGAACCGGGACTACCGCTCCTACGAGCAGTACTTC.

This clonotype was observed many times. V gene TRBV9 combines with J gene TRBJ2-3; D might be TRBD2 (5 bases). The ends were cut back, 2 bases at V and 0 bases at J, with 10 bases in the middle. From germline, CDR1 is SGDLS and CDR2 YYNGEE. This CDR3 is built from 15 residues. In DNA, the CDR3 is TGTGCCAGCAGCGTCGAGGGCCGGAGCACAGATACGCAGTATTTT. As protein: CASSVEGRSTDTQYF.

The chain is built from TRBV7-2 and TRBJ1-2; unclear D gene. With 5 bases removed from V and 3 bases from J, the gap between germline ends came to 10 bases. Germline V gene lookup returns CDR1 SGHTA and CDR2 FQGNSA. The CDR3 contains 13 residues. The CDR3: CASSPYGDYGYTF. The CDR3 DNA reads as TGTGCCAGCAGCCCATACGGTGACTATGGCTACACCTTC. Based on the CDR3 plus reference TRBV7-2 and TRBJ1-2, the full variable domain is GAGVSQSPSNKVTEKGKDVELRCDPISGHTALYWYRQSLGQGLEFLIYFQGNSAPDKSGLPSDRFSAERTGGSVSTLTIQRTQQEDSAVYLCASSPYGDYGYTFGSGTRLTVV.

This clonotype was recorded a few times. The chain uses TRBV4-3 and TRBJ1-1; TRBD1 might be the D (6 bases). Trimming stripped 1 base from V and 4 bases from J, with 10 bases between. The CDR3 consists of 14 residues. The germline CDR1 and CDR2 sequences are LGHNA and YSLEER. The CDR3 DNA is TGCGCCAGCAGCCAAGCTCGGGGGCCCACTGAAGCTTTCTTT. Its protein is CASSQARGPTEAFF.

This clonotype has just a few counts. The chain combines TRBV12-3 or TRBV12-4 with TRBJ2-5, with TRBD2 matching 11 bases. The CDR3 is 17 amino acids. The trim removed 5 bases at V and 5 bases at J, leaving 13 bases unmatched. CDR3 sequence: CASSAPGAGLAEETQYF. For the CDR3, the DNA is TGTGCCAGCAGTGCCCCAGGGGCGGGACTAGCGGAGGAGACCCAGTACTTC.

J is TRBJ1-1 and V is TRBV2; 7 positions agree with TRBD1. The length of the CDR3 is 17 residues. V lost 6 bases, J lost 0 bases, and 13 bases stayed unmatched. CDR1 SNHLY and CDR2 FYNNEI come from the germline V gene. The CDR3 loop reads CASRETRGTVLNTEAFF. CDR3 DNA: TGTGCCAGCAGGGAGACCAGGGGGACGGTCTTGAACACTGAAGCTTTCTTT.

This clonotype occurred a few times. CDR3 in amino acids: CASSSPKLQVTQYF. The CDR3 bases are TGTGCCAGCAGCTCCCCGAAATTACAGGTTACGCAGTATTTT. The genes are TRBV7-8 and TRBJ2-3; maybe TRBD1 (5 bases). Germline CDR1 reads SGHVS; CDR2 reads FQNEAQ. Trimming removed 4 bases from V and 8 bases from J, with 16 bases in between. This CDR3 spans 14 amino acids.

In its sample, this clonotype was seen a few times. CDR3 bases: TGTGCCAGCAGTTCCACAGGGTTCGGAAATTCACCCCTCCACTTT. It is translated as CASSSTGFGNSPLHF. The J gene is TRBJ1-6, the V gene TRBV12-3 or TRBV12-4, with D perhaps TRBD1 (6 bases). The length of the CDR3 is 15 residues. Trimming took 4 bases from V and 7 from J, leaving 14 bases between them.

The chain joins TRBV12-3 or TRBV12-4 to TRBJ1-1; 8 bases are a match to TRBD1. V was pared by 7 bases and J by 6 bases, with 13 bases of the junction left unmatched. CDR3 length equals 15 residues. CDR3 region: CASIKGGQGASEAFF. The CDR3 DNA is TGTGCCAGCATTAAGGGGGGGCAGGGGGCATCTGAAGCTTTCTTT.

This clonotype showed up just a few times. V is TRBV7-9 and J is TRBJ1-4, with D unresolved. Germline CDR1 reads SEHNR; CDR2 reads FQNEAQ (reference sequence). The CDR3 consists of 16 residues. Trimming cost V 7 bases and J 4 bases, with 19 bases left between them. The CDR3 DNA reads as TGTGCCAGCACCCCGAAGAGGGCCAAGTATAATGAAAAACTGTTTTTT. It encodes CASTPKRAKYNEKLFF.

The chain recombines TRBV20-1 with TRBJ1-6, with a tentative D call TRBD1 (5 bases). V was pared by 5 bases and J by 7 bases, with 15 bases between. Per the germline V gene, CDR1 is DFQATT and CDR2 is SNEGSKA (reference sequence). The CDR3 contains 14 residues. The CDR3 spells CSAQVDSLNSPLHF. The CDR3 DNA is TGCAGTGCTCAAGTTGACAGCCTAAATTCACCCCTCCACTTT.

This chain joins TRBV2 and TRBJ2-7; TRBD1 is a possible D gene (6 bases). V was shortened by 1 base and J by 6 bases, with 13 bases between the two germline ends. This CDR3 is built from 14 residues. Germline V lookup: CDR1 SNHLY, CDR2 FYNNEI. CDR3 sequence (DNA): TGTGCCAGCAGTGAAGTTGGACAGAGGAGCGAGCAGTACTTC. Translating gives CASSEVGQRSEQYF.